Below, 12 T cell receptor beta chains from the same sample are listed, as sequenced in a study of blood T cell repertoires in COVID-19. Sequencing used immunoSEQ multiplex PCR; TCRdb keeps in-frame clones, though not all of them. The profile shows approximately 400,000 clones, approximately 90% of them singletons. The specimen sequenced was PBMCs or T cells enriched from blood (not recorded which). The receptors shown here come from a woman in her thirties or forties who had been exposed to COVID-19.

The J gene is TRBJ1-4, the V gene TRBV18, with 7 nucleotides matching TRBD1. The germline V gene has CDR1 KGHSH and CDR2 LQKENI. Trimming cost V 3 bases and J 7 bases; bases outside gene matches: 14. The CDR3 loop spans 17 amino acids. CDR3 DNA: TGTGCCAGCTCACCGCCCTCTTCTGATCCAGGGGGTGAAAAACTGTTTTTT. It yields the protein CASSPPSSDPGGEKLFF.

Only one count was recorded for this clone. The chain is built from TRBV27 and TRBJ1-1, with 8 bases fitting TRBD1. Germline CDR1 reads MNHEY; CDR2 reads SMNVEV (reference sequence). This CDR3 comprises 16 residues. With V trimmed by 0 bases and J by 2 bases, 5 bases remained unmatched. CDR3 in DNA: TGTGCCAGCAGTTTATCGTGGACAGGGTTCAACACTGAAGCTTTCTTT. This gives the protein CASSLSWTGFNTEAFF.

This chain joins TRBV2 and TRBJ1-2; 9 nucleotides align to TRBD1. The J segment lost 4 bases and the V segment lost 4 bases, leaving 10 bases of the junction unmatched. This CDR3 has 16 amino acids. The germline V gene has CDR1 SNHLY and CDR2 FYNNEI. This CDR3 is CASSAQWTGETYGYTF. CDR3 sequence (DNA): TGTGCCAGCAGTGCGCAATGGACAGGGGAGACCTATGGCTACACCTTC.

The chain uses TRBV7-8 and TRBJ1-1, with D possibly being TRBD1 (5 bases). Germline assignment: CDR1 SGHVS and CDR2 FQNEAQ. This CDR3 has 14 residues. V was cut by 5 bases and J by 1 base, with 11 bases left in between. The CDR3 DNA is TGTGCCAGCAGCCGGGGCCCGAGGAACACTGAAGCTTTCTTT. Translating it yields CASSRGPRNTEAFF.

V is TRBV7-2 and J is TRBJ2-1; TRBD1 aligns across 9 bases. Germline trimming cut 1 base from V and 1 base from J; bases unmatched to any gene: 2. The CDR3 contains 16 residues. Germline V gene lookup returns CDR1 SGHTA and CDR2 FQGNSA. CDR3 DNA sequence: TGTGCCAGCAGCTTAGATGGGACAGGGTCCTACAATGAGCAGTTCTTC. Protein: CASSLDGTGSYNEQFF.

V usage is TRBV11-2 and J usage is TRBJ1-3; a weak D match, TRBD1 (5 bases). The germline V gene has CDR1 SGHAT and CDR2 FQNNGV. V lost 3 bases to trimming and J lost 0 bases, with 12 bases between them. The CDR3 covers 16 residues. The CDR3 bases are TGTGCCAGCAGCTTTGCGGTGCAGGGCTCTGGAAACACCATATATTTT. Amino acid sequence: CASSFAVQGSGNTIYF.

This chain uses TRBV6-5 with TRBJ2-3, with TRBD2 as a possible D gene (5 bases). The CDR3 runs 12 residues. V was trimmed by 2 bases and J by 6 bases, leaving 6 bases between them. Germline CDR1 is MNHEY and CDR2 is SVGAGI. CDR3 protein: CASSYEGDTQYF. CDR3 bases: TGTGCCAGCAGTTACGAGGGTGATACGCAGTATTTT.

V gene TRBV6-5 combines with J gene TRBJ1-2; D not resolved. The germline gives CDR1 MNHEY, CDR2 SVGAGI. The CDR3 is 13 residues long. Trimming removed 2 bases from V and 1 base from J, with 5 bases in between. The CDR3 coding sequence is TGTGCCAGCAGTTACGCAGATAACTATGGCTACACCTTC. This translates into CASSYADNYGYTF.

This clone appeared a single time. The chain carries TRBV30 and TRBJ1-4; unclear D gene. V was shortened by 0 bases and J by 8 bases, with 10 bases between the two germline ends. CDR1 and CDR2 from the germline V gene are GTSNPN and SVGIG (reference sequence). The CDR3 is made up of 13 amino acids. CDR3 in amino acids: CAWSVLTTEKLFF. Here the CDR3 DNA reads TGTGCCTGGAGTGTACTGACAACGGAAAAACTGTTTTTT.

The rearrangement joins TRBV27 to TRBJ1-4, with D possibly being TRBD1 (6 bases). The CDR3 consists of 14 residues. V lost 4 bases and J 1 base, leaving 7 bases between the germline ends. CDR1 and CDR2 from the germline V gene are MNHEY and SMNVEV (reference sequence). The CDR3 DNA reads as TGTGCCAGCAGTTCGACAGGAACTAATGAAAAACTGTTTTTT. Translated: CASSSTGTNEKLFF.

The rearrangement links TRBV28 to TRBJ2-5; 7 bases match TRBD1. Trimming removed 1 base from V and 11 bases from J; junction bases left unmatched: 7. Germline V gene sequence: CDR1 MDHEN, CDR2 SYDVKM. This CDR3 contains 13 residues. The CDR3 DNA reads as TGTGCCAGCAGTTTATCGGGGACAGCCTTTCAGTACTTC. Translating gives CASSLSGTAFQYF.

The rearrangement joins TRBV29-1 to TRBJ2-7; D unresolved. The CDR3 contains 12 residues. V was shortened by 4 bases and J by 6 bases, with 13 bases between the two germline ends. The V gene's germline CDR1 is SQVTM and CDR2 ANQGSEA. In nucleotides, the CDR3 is TGCAGCGTTGTGCCCCGTTCAGGCGAGCAGTACTTC. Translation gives CSVVPRSGEQYF.